This TCR beta chain was identified during a study of technical replicates of blood from several donors. V dropped 9 bases and J dropped 0; count of bases not matched to a gene: 11. This CDR3 is 18 amino acids long. Germline loops: CDR1 LNHDA, CDR2 SQIVND (reference sequence). Here immunoSEQ multiplex PCR was the method, and the copy in TCRdb shows in-frame clones only, minus some. The sample has fewer than 85,000 clones; more than 90% are singletons. The gene calls are TRBV19 and TRBJ2-1; 13 bases are shared with TRBD2. The origin of this receptor is a human donor in good health. Some clones in this sample may be carry-over from other donors' samples. Sequenced: PBMCs. The CDR3 spells CASLGLAGDQSSYNEQFF. The CDR3 bases are TGTGCCAGCCTCGGACTAGCGGGAGATCAGAGCTCCTACAATGAGCAGTTCTTC.